The 2 T cell receptor beta chains below come from one sample, sequenced in a study of cytomegalovirus exposure and HLA in healthy donors. Primers included in the PCR were 60 Vbeta and 13 Jbeta primers. Clones were sequenced by immunoSEQ multiplex PCR, and TCRdb holds only the in-frame ones, with some missing. The sample includes about 170,000 clones, 75% to 90% seen only once; the top ten take less than 2.5%. Sequenced input: PBMCs. All receptors derive from a male donor in good health and CMV-seronegative.

The chain couples TRBV6-5 to TRBJ1-5, with 7 nucleotides matching TRBD1. Germline CDR1 and CDR2: MNHEY and SVGAGI. The CDR3 is 14 residues long. V lost 6 bases to trimming and J lost 3 bases; unmatched junction nucleotides: 5. The CDR3 sequence: CASRYQGDNQPQHF. In DNA form, the CDR3 reads TGTGCCAGCAGGTACCAGGGGGACAATCAGCCCCAGCATTTT.

DNA of the CDR3: TGTGCCAGCAGCCGAGGGACAGGACATTCCTACGAGCAGTACTTC. Translation gives CASSRGTGHSYEQYF. The V call is TRBV6-5, the J call TRBJ2-7; 8 bases fit TRBD1. The V gene end was trimmed by 6 bases and the J gene end by 1 base; junction bases not matched to a gene: 8. The CDR3 is 15 amino acids. CDR1 is MNHEY, CDR2 SVGAGI, per germline.